This T cell receptor (beta chain) came from a study of blood T cell repertoires in COVID-19. Sequencing used immunoSEQ multiplex PCR; TCRdb keeps in-frame clones, though not all of them. The data hold about 89,000 clones, with roughly 95% observed a single time. This CDR3 comprises 16 residues. Germline trimming cut 5 bases from V and 8 bases from J; bases unmatched to any gene: 15. Germline lookup yields CDR1 MNHEY and CDR2 SVGEGT. J is TRBJ2-3 and V is TRBV6-2 or TRBV6-3; 8 nucleotides match TRBD2. Material for sequencing was peripheral blood. This TCR derives from a human donor with active COVID-19. The donor label of this sample is uncertain. Here the CDR3 DNA reads TGTGCCAGCAGTATCCTAGCGGGCCCTCCACAGGGTACGCAGTATTTT. It is translated as CASSILAGPPQGTQYF.